Below are 23 T cell receptor beta chains sequenced from a single sample in a study of OX40 agonist ivuxolimab in advanced cancers. Assay used: immunoSEQ multiplex PCR; TCRdb lists only in-frame clones, some missing. The sample holds about 69,000 clones, roughly 84% seen once. This specimen was CD4+ or CD8+ T cells sorted from blood, taken in a trial of the OX40 agonist ivuxolimab. The receptors were gathered from an adult with an advanced solid tumor such as melanoma, head and neck, liver or kidney cancer.

The J gene is TRBJ2-6, the V gene TRBV4-3, with D perhaps given as TRBD1 or TRBD2 (5 bases each). From germline, CDR1 is LGHNA and CDR2 YSLEER. This CDR3 contains 14 residues. V lost 2 bases, J lost 12 bases, and 14 bases lay in between. CDR3 protein: CASSQNRDPSVLTF. In DNA form, the CDR3 reads TGCGCCAGCAGCCAAAACCGGGACCCTAGCGTCCTGACTTTC.

The CDR3 DNA reads as TGTGCCAGCAGCTTAGGGTCAGGTCTGGACTACACCTTC. It specifies CASSLGSGLDYTF. The rearrangement links TRBV11-2 to TRBJ1-2; D remains unclear. Trimming cost V 1 base and J 10 bases, with 13 bases left between them. Germline V gene data show CDR1 as SGHAT and CDR2 as FQNNGV. CDR3 length equals 13 residues.

This chain connects TRBV7-9 to TRBJ2-5; 9 nucleotides agree with TRBD1. The length of the CDR3 is 15 residues. Per germline, CDR1 SEHNR and CDR2 FQNEAQ (reference sequence). V was pared by 5 bases and J by 5 bases, with 9 bases of the junction left unmatched. In DNA form, the CDR3 reads TGTGCCAGCAGCACGCGAACAGGGGGCGGGGAGACCCAGTACTTC. The encoded protein is CASSTRTGGGETQYF. The full variable domain, with the rest looked up from reference TRBV7-9 and TRBJ2-5, is DTGVSQNPRHKITKRGQNVTFRCDPISEHNRLYWYRQTLGQGPEFLTYFQNEAQLEKSRLLSDRFSAERPKGSFSTLEIQRTEQGDSAMYLCASSTRTGGGETQYFGPGTRLLVL.

The gene calls are TRBV7-2 and TRBJ2-1; D gene unclear. The ends were cut back, 1 base at V and 5 bases at J, with 9 bases in the middle. Germline assignment: CDR1 SGHTA and CDR2 FQGNSA. The CDR3 is 14 amino acids. The CDR3 bases are TGTGCCAGCAGCTTAGGGGGATTTAACAATGAGCAGTTCTTC. This sequence encodes CASSLGGFNNEQFF.

The CDR3 reads CASSSQGPSSYNEQFF. The CDR3 DNA sequence: TGTGCCAGCAGCTCACAGGGGCCCAGCTCCTACAATGAGCAGTTCTTC. The chain links TRBV7-3 to TRBJ2-1, with TRBD1 matching over 7 bases. This CDR3 spans 16 amino acids. CDR1 SGHTA and CDR2 FQGTGA come from the germline V gene. Trimming cost V 4 bases and J 0 bases; bases outside gene matches: 6.

The chain combines TRBV6-5 with TRBJ2-3; D perhaps matches TRBD1 (6 bases). The CDR3 is 14 amino acids. Germline V CDR1 and CDR2: MNHEY, SVGAGI. Trimming pared 8 bases from V and 10 bases from J, leaving 22 bases between. CDR3: CASVPYPQGYPQYF. The CDR3 nucleotides read TGTGCCAGCGTCCCCTACCCACAGGGATACCCGCAGTATTTT.

As regards this clone: The junction and the germline gene differ at one end; a read error may be behind it. This chain uses TRBV7-7 with TRBJ2-3, with D possibly TRBD1 on 6 matching bases. The CDR3 totals 13 residues. In germline, CDR1 is SSHAT, CDR2 FNYEAQ (reference sequence). The CDR3 region is CASSQGPTDTQYF. CDR3 DNA sequence: TGTGCTAGCAGCCAGGGGCCCACAGATACGCAGTATTTT.

This clone appeared a few times. A read error may account for a junction end that differs from germline. The gene calls are TRBV28 and TRBJ2-7, with D possibly TRBD1 on 6 matching bases. The CDR3 is made up of 10 amino acids. From germline, CDR1 is MDHEN and CDR2 SYDVKM. The CDR3 DNA is TGTGCCAGCAGTCACCGGGACAAGCACTTC. As protein: CASSHRDKHF.

This rearrangement joins TRBV18 to TRBJ1-1; no clear D gene. CDR1 is KGHSH and CDR2 is LQKENI in the germline V gene. Deletions cut 5 bases from V and 0 bases from J, with 7 bases between. This CDR3 has 13 amino acids. The CDR3 region is CASSEGLNTEAFF. The CDR3 DNA is TGTGCCAGCTCAGAAGGCCTGAACACTGAAGCTTTCTTT.

V is TRBV6-6 and J is TRBJ2-7, with 8 bases matching TRBD2. The junction had 11 bases not matched to a gene; V was cut back by 8 bases and J by 5 bases. Looked up from germline, CDR1 is MNHNY and CDR2 is SVGAGI (reference sequence). The CDR3 spans 14 residues. CDR3 sequence (DNA): TGTGCCAGCTCTCTTCCCGGGGGGGCGAACGAGCAGTACTTC. This codes for CASSLPGGANEQYF.

The V gene is TRBV2, the J gene TRBJ2-7, with D unresolved. Germline CDR1 is SNHLY and CDR2 is FYNNEI. The germline V and J ends were trimmed by 7 bases and 5 bases, with 15 bases remaining between them. The CDR3 totals 13 residues. The CDR3 sequence is CASIRQAVHEQYF. The CDR3 DNA sequence: TGTGCCAGCATCCGGCAGGCCGTCCACGAGCAGTACTTC. Variable domain in full (rest from reference TRBV2 and TRBJ2-7): EPEVTQTPSHQVTQMGQEVILRCVPISNHLYFYWYRQILGQKVEFLVSFYNNEISEKSEIFDDQFSVERPDGSNFTLKIRSTKLEDSAMYFCASIRQAVHEQYFGPGTRLTVT.

This rearrangement joins TRBV6-5 to TRBJ2-3; 7 bases fit TRBD1. V shed 10 bases, J shed 2 bases, and the junction held 9 bases outside the gene matches. This CDR3 has 14 residues. Germline loops: CDR1 MNHEY, CDR2 SVGAGI. The CDR3: CATYDRADTDTQYF. In nucleotides, the CDR3 is TGTGCCACCTACGACAGGGCCGACACAGATACGCAGTATTTT.

The J gene is TRBJ2-1, the V gene TRBV29-1; D is unresolved. CDR1 and CDR2 (germline): SQVTM, ANQGSEA. V gave up 7 bases and J gave up 0 bases, with 10 bases separating them. There are 13 residues in the CDR3. CDR3 bases: TGCAGCGCCGGCCTGAGCTCCTACAATGAGCAGTTCTTC. The encoded protein is CSAGLSSYNEQFF.

V usage is TRBV5-1 and J usage is TRBJ1-1, with D unresolved. Germline V gene data show CDR1 as SGHRS and CDR2 as YFSETQ. The CDR3 is made up of 14 amino acids. V lost 2 bases and J lost 5, with 13 bases in between. The CDR3 region has the DNA TGCGCCAGCAGCTTACCACAAAGCGGGACTGAAGCTTTCTTT. Encoded protein: CASSLPQSGTEAFF.

The chain is built from TRBV18 and TRBJ2-7, with 7 positions matching TRBD1. Germline V gene data show CDR1 as KGHSH and CDR2 as LQKENI. V trimming: 2 bases; J trimming: 3 bases; junction bases outside the gene matches: 4. This CDR3 comprises 14 residues. This chain's CDR3 is CASSPTGQSYEQYF. Here the CDR3 DNA reads TGTGCCAGCTCACCAACGGGACAGAGCTACGAGCAGTACTTC. Drawing the rest from reference TRBV18 and TRBJ2-7, the complete variable domain is NAGVMQNPRHLVRRRGQEARLRCSPMKGHSHVYWYRQLPEEGLKFMVYLQKENIIDESGMPKERFSAEFPKEGPSILRIQQVVRGDSAAYFCASSPTGQSYEQYFGPGTRLTVT.

This chain links TRBV14 with TRBJ1-2, with D tentatively TRBD1 (6 bases). V was cut by 2 bases and J by 0 bases, with 13 bases left in between. The germline V gene has CDR1 SGHDN and CDR2 FVKESK. The CDR3 totals 16 residues. CDR3 protein: CASSQPGTLSNYGYTF. The DNA for the CDR3 is TGTGCCAGCAGCCAACCCGGGACACTGTCTAACTATGGCTACACCTTC.

V usage is TRBV18 and J usage is TRBJ2-5; TRBD1 might be the D (6 bases). The CDR3 is 12 residues long. Germline V gene sequence: CDR1 KGHSH, CDR2 LQKENI. Trimming stripped 8 bases from V and 5 bases from J, with 12 bases between. The CDR3 loop reads CASTGQLETQYF. CDR3 sequence (DNA): TGTGCCAGCACGGGACAATTGGAGACCCAGTACTTC.

The gene calls are TRBV6-5 and TRBJ2-5; TRBD1 might be the D (6 bases). The J call could be wrong; TRBJ2-7 is a better fit for the DNA end. Germline V gene data show CDR1 as MNHEY and CDR2 as SVGAGI. This CDR3 contains 13 residues. The CDR3 here is CASSYRGNYEQYF. CDR3 bases: TGTGCCAGCAGTTACAGGGGGAACTACGAGCAGTACTTC.

This chain links TRBV27 with TRBJ1-6; D may be TRBD1 (6 bases). From germline, CDR1 is MNHEY and CDR2 SMNVEV (reference sequence). The CDR3 contains 15 residues. The V end was cut by 10 bases, the J end by 6 bases, with 19 bases between. Written as DNA, the CDR3 is TGTGCCACCCGGACGGGGGGCTTTAGTAATTCACCCCTCCACTTT. Translation: CATRTGGFSNSPLHF.

The chain has TRBV10-1 and TRBJ2-1, with 7 bases aligning to TRBD2. The germline V gene has CDR1 WNHNN and CDR2 SYGVQD (reference sequence). The CDR3 loop spans 18 amino acids. V shed 2 bases and J 1 base; nucleotides not matched to a gene: 11. CDR3 sequence (DNA): TGCGCCAGCAGTGAGGGGCGCGGGAGTGCGATTTCCTACAATGAGCAGTTCTTC. It codes for CASSEGRGSAISYNEQFF.

In regard to this clone: Other DNA sequences in this sample translate to the same CDR3. The chain has TRBV7-3 and TRBJ2-3; no clear D. The germline V gene has CDR1 SGHTA and CDR2 FQGTGA. This CDR3 is built from 12 residues. V gave up 3 bases and J gave up 4 bases, with 5 bases separating them. The CDR3 is CASSLGPDTQYF. The CDR3 DNA reads as TGTGCCAGCAGCTTGGGCCCAGATACGCAGTATTTT.

This chain uses TRBV28 with TRBJ2-2, with TRBD2 matching 7 bases. The CDR3 runs 15 residues. J gave up 2 bases and V 6 bases, and 6 bases lay outside the gene matches. CDR1 is MDHEN, CDR2 SYDVKM, per germline. CDR3 nucleotides: TGTGCCAGCAGGAGGTCGGGGGGTAACACCGGGGAGCTGTTTTTT. Its protein is CASRRSGGNTGELFF.

The CDR3 loop is CASSPTGNEQFF. In DNA, the CDR3 is TGTGCCAGCAGTCCCACCGGCAATGAGCAGTTCTTC. The rearrangement joins TRBV6-5 to TRBJ2-1, with unresolved D. Germline V gives CDR1 MNHEY, CDR2 SVGAGI. The CDR3 is 12 residues long. V lost 5 bases and J lost 6, with 8 bases in between.